This passage covers 9 T cell receptor beta chains from one sample sequenced in a study of beta chain features in type 1 diabetes. Points from the study as a whole: Shortening that was moderate but significant affected the TCRB CDR3s of Type 1 diabetes patients in all four CD4+ subsets.

For these receptors, no antigen is known. The sequenced template was cDNA made from the entire isolated RNA. Clones were sequenced by immunoSEQ multiplex PCR, and TCRdb holds only the in-frame ones, with some missing. The profile covers about 25,000 clones, with around 65% appearing a single time and more than 0.95% taken by the ten largest. Sequencing was done on a sample of stem cell memory CD4+ T cells from blood. These receptors were collected from a woman aged 35 to 49 with type 1 diabetes.

The chain joins TRBV28 to TRBJ2-7, with 12 bases that match TRBD1. The germline CDR1 and CDR2 sequences are MDHEN and SYDVKM. The CDR3 spans 17 residues. V lost 4 bases, J lost 2 bases, and 9 bases stayed unmatched. The DNA for the CDR3 is TGTGCCAGCAGTTCCCCTCCGGGACAGGGGGCGCCCTACGAGCAGTACTTC. Its protein product is CASSSPPGQGAPYEQYF.

The chain uses TRBV7-2 and TRBJ1-1, with 7 bases matching TRBD1. V lost 4 bases to trimming and J lost 1 base; unmatched junction nucleotides: 12. CDR1 SGHTA and CDR2 FQGNSA come from the germline V gene. The CDR3 extends over 17 amino acids. CDR3 sequence (DNA): TGTGCCAGCAGCTACGTTACAGGGGAGGAAGCGAACACTGAAGCTTTCTTT. The encoded protein is CASSYVTGEEANTEAFF.

The V call is TRBV4-3, the J call TRBJ2-1; maybe TRBD1 (6 bases). Germline V CDR1 and CDR2: LGHNA, YSLEER. V dropped 0 bases and J dropped 10 bases, with 10 bases sitting between them. The CDR3 totals 13 residues. The CDR3 region is CASSQDGDREQFF. The CDR3 nucleotides are TGCGCCAGCAGCCAAGATGGAGACAGGGAGCAGTTCTTC.

This clone was counted a few times. The chain joins TRBV19 to TRBJ2-6, with D perhaps matching TRBD1 (5 bases). The CDR3 has 14 residues. Germline CDR1 LNHDA, CDR2 SQIVND (reference sequence). V gave up 8 bases and J gave up 0 bases, with 8 bases separating them. CDR3 bases: TGTGCCAGTCACAGGCTCTCTGGGGCCAACGTCCTGACTTTC. Translation gives CASHRLSGANVLTF.

V gene TRBV18 combines with J gene TRBJ1-5, with 9 bases aligning to TRBD1. Germline trimming cut 3 bases from V and 7 bases from J; bases unmatched to any gene: 7. CDR3 size: 15 residues. Germline V gene lookup returns CDR1 KGHSH and CDR2 LQKENI. This CDR3 reads CASSPGQGRGQPQHF. CDR3 bases: TGTGCCAGCTCACCGGGACAGGGCAGGGGACAGCCCCAGCATTTT.

This chain connects TRBV15 to TRBJ1-1; TRBD1 might be the D (6 bases). Germline assignment: CDR1 LNHNV and CDR2 YYDKDF (reference sequence). CDR3 length: 14 residues. The ends were cut back, 6 bases at V and 1 base at J, with 12 bases in the middle. In nucleotides, the CDR3 is TGTGCCACCAGGGTTGGACAGCCGAACACTGAAGCTTTCTTT. It encodes CATRVGQPNTEAFF.

The rearrangement links TRBV6-5 to TRBJ1-3, with D perhaps TRBD1 (5 bases). V lost 0 bases, J lost 0 bases, and 9 bases lay in between. The CDR3 length is 16 residues. The germline gives CDR1 MNHEY, CDR2 SVGAGI. The CDR3 protein is CASSYSGTASGNTIYF. CDR3 in DNA: TGTGCCAGCAGTTACTCTGGGACTGCCTCTGGAAACACCATATATTTT.

The chain joins TRBV2 to TRBJ1-2, with D possibly TRBD1 on 6 matching bases. This CDR3 region has 16 residues. Trimming took 6 bases from V and 4 from J, leaving 21 bases between them. Germline lookup yields CDR1 SNHLY and CDR2 FYNNEI. CDR3 loop: CASSERGGANTYGYTF. The CDR3 DNA reads as TGTGCCAGCAGCGAACGTGGGGGCGCCAATACCTATGGCTACACCTTC. Looking up the rest from reference TRBV2 and TRBJ1-2 gives the full variable domain: EPEVTQTPSHQVTQMGQEVILRCVPISNHLYFYWYRQILGQKVEFLVSFYNNEISEKSEIFDDQFSVERPDGSNFTLKIRSTKLEDSAMYFCASSERGGANTYGYTFGSGTRLTVV.

The V call is TRBV7-3, the J call TRBJ2-2, with a possible D match to TRBD2 (6 bases). The CDR3 totals 16 residues. Germline V gene lookup returns CDR1 SGHTA and CDR2 FQGTGA. V was shortened by 5 bases and J by 0 bases, with 13 bases between the two germline ends. Written as DNA, the CDR3 is TGTGCCAGCAGCCCTTGGGGAGGTTCGAACACCGGGGAGCTGTTTTTT. Translated, it gives CASSPWGGSNTGELFF.